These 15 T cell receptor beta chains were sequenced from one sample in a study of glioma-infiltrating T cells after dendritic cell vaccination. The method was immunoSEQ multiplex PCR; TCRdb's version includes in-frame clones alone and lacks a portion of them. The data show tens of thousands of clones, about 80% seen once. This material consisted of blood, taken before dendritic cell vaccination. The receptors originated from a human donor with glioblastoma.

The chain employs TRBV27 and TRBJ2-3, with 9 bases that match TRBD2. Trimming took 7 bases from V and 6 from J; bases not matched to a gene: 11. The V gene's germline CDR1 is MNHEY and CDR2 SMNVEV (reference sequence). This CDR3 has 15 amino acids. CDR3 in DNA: TGTGCCAGCAACAAACCGGGACTAGCACGCGATACGCAGTATTTT. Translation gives CASNKPGLARDTQYF.

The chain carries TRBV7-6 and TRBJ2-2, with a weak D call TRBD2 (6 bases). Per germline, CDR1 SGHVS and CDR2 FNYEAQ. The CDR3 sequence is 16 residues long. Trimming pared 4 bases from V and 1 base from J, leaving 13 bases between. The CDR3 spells CASSSLAGLNTGELFF. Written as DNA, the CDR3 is TGTGCCAGCAGCTCCCTGGCGGGGCTGAACACCGGGGAGCTGTTTTTT.

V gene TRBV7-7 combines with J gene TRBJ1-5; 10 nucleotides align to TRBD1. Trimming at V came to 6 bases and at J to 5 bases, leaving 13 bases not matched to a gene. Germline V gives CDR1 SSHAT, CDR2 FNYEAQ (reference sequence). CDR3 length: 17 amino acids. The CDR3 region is CASSSAPVTGGDQPQHF. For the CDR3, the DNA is TGTGCCAGCAGTTCGGCCCCAGTGACAGGGGGCGATCAGCCCCAGCATTTT.

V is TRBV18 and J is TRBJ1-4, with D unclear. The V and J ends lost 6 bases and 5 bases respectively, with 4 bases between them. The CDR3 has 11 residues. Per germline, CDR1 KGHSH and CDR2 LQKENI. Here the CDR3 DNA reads TGTGCCAGCTCCCTAAATGAAAAACTGTTTTTT. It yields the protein CASSLNEKLFF.

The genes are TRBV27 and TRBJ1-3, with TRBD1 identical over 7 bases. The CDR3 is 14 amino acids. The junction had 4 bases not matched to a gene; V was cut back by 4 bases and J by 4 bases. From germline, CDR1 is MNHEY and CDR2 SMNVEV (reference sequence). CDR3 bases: TGTGCCAGCAGTTCTCCGGGACAGGGAAACACCATATATTTT. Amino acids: CASSSPGQGNTIYF.

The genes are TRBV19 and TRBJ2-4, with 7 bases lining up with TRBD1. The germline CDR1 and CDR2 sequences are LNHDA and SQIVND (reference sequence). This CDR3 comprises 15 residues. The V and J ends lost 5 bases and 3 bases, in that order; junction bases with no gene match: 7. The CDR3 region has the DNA TGTGCCAGTAGTCCAGACAGGGTGGTCAAAAACATTCAGTACTTC. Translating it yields CASSPDRVVKNIQYF.

Written as DNA, the CDR3 is TGTGCCTGGAGACGACAGGGAATGGCACGAAACACCGGGGAGCTGTTTTTT. Protein: CAWRRQGMARNTGELFF. This sequence joins TRBV30 and TRBJ2-2; 7 positions match TRBD1. The V gene end was trimmed by 3 bases and the J gene end by 2 bases; junction bases not matched to a gene: 12. The CDR3 has 17 residues. Germline V gene data show CDR1 as GTSNPN and CDR2 as SVGIG (reference sequence).

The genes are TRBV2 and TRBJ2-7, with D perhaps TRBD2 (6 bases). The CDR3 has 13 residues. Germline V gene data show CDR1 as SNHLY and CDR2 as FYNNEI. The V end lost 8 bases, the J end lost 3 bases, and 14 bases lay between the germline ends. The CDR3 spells CASGTSSLYEQYF. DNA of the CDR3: TGTGCCAGCGGGACTTCTTCCCTCTACGAGCAGTACTTC.

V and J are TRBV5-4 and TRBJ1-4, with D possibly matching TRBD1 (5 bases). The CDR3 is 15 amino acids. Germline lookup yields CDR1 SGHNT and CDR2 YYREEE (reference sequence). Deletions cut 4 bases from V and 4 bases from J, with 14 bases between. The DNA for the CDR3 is TGTGCCAGCAGCCCTCGCGGACACCTTAATGAAAAACTGTTTTTT. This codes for CASSPRGHLNEKLFF.

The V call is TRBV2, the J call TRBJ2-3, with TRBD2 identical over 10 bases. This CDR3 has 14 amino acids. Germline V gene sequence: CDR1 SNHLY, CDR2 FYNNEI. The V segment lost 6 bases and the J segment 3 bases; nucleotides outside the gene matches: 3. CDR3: CASSGLAATDTQYF. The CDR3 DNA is TGTGCCAGCAGCGGACTAGCGGCAACAGATACGCAGTATTTT.

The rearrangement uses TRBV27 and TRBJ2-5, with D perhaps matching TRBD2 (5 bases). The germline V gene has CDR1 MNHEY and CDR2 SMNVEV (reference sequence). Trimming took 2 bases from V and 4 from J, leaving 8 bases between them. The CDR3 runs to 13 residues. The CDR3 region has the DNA TGTGCCAGCAGTTTACGTGGGAGAGAGACCCAGTACTTC. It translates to CASSLRGRETQYF.

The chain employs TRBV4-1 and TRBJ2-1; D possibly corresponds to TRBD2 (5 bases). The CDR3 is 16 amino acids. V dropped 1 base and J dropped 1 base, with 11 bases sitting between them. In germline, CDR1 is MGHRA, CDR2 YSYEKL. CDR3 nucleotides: TGCGCCAGCAGCCAAGGCATATCGGGGTCCTACAATGAGCAGTTCTTC. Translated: CASSQGISGSYNEQFF.

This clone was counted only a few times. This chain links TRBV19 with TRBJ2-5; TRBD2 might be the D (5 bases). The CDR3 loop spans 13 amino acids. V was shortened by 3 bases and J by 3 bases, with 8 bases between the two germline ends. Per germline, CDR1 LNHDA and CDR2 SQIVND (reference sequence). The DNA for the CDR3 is TGTGCCAGTAGTATCTGGGGAGAAGAGACCCAGTACTTC. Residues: CASSIWGEETQYF.

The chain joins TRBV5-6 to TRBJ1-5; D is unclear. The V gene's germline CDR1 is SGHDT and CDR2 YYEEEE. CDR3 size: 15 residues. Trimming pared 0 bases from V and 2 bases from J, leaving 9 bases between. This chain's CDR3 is CASSLVGEGNQPQHF. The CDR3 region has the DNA TGTGCCAGCAGCTTGGTCGGGGAGGGCAATCAGCCCCAGCATTTT.

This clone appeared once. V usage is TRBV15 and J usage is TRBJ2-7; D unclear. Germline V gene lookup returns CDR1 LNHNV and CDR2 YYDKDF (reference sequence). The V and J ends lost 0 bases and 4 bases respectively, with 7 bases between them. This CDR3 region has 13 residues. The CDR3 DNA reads TGTGCCACCAGCAGAGAAGGCGGTTACGAGCAGTACGTC. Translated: CATSREGGYEQYV.